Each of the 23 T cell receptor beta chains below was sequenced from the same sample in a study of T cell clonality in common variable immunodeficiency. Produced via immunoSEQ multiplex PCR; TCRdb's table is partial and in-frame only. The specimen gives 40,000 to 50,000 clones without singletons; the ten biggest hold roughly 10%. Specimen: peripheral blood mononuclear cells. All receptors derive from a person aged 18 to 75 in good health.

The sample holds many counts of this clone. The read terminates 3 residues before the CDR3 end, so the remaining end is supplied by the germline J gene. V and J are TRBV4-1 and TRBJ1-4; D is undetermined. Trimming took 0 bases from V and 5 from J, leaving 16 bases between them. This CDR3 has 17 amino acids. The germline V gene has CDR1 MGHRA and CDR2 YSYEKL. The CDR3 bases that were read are TGCGCCAGCAGCCAAGATCCTGAGGGCTCGGTAAATGAAAAA. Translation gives CASSQDPEGSVNEK. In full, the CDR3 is CASSQDPEGSVNEKLFF.

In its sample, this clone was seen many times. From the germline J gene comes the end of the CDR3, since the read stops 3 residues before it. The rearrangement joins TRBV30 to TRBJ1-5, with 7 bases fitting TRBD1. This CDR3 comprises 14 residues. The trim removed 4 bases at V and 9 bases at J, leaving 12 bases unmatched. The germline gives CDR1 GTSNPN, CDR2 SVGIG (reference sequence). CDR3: CAWNQGQALRPQHF. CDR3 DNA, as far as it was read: TGTGCCTGGAATCAAGGACAGGCACTTAGGCCC.

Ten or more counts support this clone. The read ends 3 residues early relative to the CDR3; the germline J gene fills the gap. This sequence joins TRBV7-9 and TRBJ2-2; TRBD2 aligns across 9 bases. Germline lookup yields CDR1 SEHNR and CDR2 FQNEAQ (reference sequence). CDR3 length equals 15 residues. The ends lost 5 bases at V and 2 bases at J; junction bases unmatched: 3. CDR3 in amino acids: CASSVSGRNTGELFF. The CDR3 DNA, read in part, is TGTGCCAGCAGCGTTAGCGGGAGAAACACCGGGGAG.

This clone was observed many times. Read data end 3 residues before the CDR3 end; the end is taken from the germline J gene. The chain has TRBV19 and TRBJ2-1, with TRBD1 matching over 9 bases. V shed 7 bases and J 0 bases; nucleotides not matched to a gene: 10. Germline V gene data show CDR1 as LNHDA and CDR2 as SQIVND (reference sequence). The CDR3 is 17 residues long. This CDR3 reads CASTKTPTGGSYNEQFF. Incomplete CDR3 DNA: TGTGCCAGTACCAAAACCCCGACAGGGGGCTCCTACAATGAG.

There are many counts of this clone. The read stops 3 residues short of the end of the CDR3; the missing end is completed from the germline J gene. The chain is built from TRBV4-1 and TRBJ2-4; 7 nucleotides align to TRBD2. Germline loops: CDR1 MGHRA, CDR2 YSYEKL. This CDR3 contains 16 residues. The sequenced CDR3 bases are TGCGCCAGCAGCCAAGATACGTGGGGGGGGAATTGTATT. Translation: CASSQDTWGGNCI. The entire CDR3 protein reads CASSQDTWGGNCIQYF.

The sequenced part of the CDR3 DNA is TGTGCCAGCAGCTTGTCTAGCGGGGGGGAAGAGACC. Encoded protein: CASSLSSGGEET. The whole CDR3 region reads CASSLSSGGEETQYF. This chain links TRBV5-4 with TRBJ2-5; 12 bases line up with TRBD2. The read finishes 3 residues shy of the CDR3 end, and the germline J gene is used to complete it. V dropped 1 base and J dropped 3; count of bases not matched to a gene: 1. Germline CDR1 reads SGHNT; CDR2 reads YYREEE (reference sequence). The CDR3 loop spans 15 amino acids. The variable domain in full, completed from reference TRBV5-4 and TRBJ2-5, reads ETGVTQSPTHLIKTRGQQVTLRCSSQSGHNTVSWYQQALGQGPQFIFQYYREEENGRGNFPPRFSGLQFPNYSSELNVNALELDDSALYLCASSLSSGGEETQYFGPGTRLLVL.

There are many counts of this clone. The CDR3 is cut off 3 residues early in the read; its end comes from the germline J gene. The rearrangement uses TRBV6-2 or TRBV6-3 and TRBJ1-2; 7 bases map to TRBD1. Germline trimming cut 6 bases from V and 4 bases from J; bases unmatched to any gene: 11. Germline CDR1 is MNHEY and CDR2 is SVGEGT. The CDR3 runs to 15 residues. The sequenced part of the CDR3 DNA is TGTGCCAGCAGCATTACCGGGACAGATATCTATGGC. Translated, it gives CASSITGTDIYG. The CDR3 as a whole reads CASSITGTDIYGYTF.

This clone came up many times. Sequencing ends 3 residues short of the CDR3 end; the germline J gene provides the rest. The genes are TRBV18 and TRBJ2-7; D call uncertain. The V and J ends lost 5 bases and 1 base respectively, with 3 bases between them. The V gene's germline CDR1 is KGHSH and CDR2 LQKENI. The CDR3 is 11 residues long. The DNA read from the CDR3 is TGTGCCAGCTCAGCGTCCTACGAG. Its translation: CASSASYE. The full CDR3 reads CASSASYEQYF. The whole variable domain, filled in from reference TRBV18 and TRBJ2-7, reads NAGVMQNPRHLVRRRGQEARLRCSPMKGHSHVYWYRQLPEEGLKFMVYLQKENIIDESGMPKERFSAEFPKEGPSILRIQQVVRGDSAAYFCASSASYEQYFGPGTRLTVT.

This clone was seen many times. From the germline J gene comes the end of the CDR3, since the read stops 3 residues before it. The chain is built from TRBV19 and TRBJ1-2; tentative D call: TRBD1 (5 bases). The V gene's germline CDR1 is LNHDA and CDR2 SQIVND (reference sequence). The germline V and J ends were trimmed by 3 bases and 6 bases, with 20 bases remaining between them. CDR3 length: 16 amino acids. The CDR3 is CASSIYLGGGKDGYTF. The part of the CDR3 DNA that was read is TGTGCCAGTAGTATCTACCTGGGGGGAGGGAAGGATGGC. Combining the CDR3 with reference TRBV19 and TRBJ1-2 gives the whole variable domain DGGITQSPKYLFRKEGQNVTLSCEQNLNHDAMYWYRQDPGQGLRLIYYSQIVNDFQKGDIAEGYSVSREKKESFPLTVTSAQKNPTAFYLCASSIYLGGGKDGYTFGSGTRLTVV.

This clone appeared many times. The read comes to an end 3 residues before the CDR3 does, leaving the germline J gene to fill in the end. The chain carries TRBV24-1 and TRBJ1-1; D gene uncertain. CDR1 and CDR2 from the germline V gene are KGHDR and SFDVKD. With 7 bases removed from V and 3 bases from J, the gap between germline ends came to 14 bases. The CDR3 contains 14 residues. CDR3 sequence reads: CATRRFCGYTEAFF. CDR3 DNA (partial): TGTGCCACCAGGCGCTTTTGCGGATACACTGAA.

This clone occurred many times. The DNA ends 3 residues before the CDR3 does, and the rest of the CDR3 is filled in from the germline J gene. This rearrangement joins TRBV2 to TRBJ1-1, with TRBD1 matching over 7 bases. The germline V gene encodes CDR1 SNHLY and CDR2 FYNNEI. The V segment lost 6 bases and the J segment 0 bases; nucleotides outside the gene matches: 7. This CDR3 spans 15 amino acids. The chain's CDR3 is CASRANRGLNTEAFF. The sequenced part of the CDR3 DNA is TGTGCCAGCAGAGCTAACAGGGGACTGAACACTGAA.

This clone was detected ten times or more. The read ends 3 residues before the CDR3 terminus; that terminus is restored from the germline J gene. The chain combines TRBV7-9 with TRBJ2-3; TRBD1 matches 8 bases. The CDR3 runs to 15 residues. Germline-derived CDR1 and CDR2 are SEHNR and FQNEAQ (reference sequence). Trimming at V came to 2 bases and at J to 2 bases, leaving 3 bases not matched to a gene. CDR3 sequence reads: CASSLRQGFTDTQYF. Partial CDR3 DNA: TGTGCCAGCAGCTTAAGACAGGGGTTCACAGATACG.

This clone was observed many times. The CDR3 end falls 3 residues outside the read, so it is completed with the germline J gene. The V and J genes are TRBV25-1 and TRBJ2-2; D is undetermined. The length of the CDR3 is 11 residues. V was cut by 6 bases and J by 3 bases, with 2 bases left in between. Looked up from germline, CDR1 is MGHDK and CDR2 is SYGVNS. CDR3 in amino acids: CASSYTGELFF. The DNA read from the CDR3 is TGTGCCAGCAGCTACACCGGGGAG.

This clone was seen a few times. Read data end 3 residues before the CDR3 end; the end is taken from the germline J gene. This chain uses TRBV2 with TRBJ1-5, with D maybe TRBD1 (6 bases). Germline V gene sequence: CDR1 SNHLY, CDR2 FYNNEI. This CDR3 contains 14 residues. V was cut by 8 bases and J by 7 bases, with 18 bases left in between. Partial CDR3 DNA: TGTGCCAGCCAGTCAGGGACGCAGGGGCAGCCC. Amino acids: CASQSGTQGQP. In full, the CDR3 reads CASQSGTQGQPQHF.

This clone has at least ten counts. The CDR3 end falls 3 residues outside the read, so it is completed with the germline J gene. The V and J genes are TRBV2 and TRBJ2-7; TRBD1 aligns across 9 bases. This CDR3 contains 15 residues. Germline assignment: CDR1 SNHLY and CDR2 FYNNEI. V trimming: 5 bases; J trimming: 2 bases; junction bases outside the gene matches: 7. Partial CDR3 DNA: TGTGCCAGCAGTCGGGACAGGGAAAAAACCTACGAG. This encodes CASSRDREKTYE. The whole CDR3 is CASSRDREKTYEQYF.

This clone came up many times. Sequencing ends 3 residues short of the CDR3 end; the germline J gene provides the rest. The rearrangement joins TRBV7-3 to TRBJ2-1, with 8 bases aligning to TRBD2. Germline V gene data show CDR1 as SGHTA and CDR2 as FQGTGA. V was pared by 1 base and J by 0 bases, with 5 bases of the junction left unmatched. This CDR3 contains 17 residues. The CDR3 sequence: CASSLRGGGSSYNEQFF. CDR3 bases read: TGTGCCAGCAGCTTAAGGGGCGGGGGGAGCTCCTACAATGAG. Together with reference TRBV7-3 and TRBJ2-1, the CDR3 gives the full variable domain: GAGVSQTPSNKVTEKGKYVELRCDPISGHTALYWYRQSLGQGPEFLIYFQGTGAADDSGLPNDRFFAVRPEGSVSTLKIQRTERGDSAVYLCASSLRGGGSSYNEQFFGPGTRLTVL.

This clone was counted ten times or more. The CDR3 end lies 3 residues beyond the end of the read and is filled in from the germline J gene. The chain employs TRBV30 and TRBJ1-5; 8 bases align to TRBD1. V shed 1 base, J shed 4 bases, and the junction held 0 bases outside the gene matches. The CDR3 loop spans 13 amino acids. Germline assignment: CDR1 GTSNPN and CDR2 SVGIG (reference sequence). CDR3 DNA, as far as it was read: TGTGCCTGGAGTGGACAGGGGAATCAGCCC. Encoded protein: CAWSGQGNQP. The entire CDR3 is CAWSGQGNQPQHF. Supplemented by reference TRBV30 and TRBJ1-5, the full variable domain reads SQTIHQWPATLVQPVGSPLSLECTVEGTSNPNLYWYRQAAGRGLQLLFYSVGIGQISSEVPQNLSASRPQDRQFILSSKKLLLSDSGFYLCAWSGQGNQPQHFGDGTRLSIL.

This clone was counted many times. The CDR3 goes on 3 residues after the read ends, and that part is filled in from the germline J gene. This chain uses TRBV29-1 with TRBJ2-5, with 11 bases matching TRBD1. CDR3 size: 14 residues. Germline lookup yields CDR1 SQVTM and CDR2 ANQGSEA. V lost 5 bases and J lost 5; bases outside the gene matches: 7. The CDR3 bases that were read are TGCAGCGTTTCCGGGACAGGGGGTGTGGAGACC. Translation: CSVSGTGGVET. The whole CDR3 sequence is CSVSGTGGVETQYF.

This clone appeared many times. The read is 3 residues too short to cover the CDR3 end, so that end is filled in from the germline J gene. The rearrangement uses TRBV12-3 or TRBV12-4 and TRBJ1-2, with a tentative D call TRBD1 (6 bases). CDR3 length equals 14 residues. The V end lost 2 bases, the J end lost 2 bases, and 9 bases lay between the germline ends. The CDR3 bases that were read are TGTGCCAGCAGTTTAAGGGGGACGAACTATGGC. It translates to CASSLRGTNYG. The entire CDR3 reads CASSLRGTNYGYTF.

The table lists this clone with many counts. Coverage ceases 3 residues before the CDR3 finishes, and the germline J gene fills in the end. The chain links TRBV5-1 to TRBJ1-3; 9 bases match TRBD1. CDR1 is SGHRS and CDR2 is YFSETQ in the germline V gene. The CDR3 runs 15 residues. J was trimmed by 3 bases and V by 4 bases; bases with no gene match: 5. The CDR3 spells CASSPRTGVGNTIYF. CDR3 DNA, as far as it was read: TGCGCCAGCAGCCCCAGGACAGGGGTTGGAAACACC.

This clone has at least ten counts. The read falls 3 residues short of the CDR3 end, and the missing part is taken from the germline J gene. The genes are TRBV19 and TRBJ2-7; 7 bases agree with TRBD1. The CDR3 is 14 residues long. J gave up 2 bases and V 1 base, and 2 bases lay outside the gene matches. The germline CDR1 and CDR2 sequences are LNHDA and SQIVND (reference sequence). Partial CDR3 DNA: TGTGCCAGTAGTATAGGGACAGGAACCTACGAG. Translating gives CASSIGTGTYE. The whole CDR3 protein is CASSIGTGTYEQYF.

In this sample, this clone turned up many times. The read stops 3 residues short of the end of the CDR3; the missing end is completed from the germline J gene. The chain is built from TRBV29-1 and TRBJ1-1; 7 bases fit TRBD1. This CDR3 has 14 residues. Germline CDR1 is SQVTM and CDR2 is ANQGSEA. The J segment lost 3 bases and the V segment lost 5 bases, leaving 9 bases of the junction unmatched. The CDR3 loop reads CSVFLNRGDTEAFF. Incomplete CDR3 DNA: TGCAGCGTTTTTCTGAACAGGGGAGACACTGAA.

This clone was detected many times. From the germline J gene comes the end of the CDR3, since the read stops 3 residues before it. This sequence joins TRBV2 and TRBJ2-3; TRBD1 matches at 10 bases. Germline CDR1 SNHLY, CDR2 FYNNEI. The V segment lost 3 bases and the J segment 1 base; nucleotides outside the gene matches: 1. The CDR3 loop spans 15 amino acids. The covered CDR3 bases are TGTGCCAGCAGTGAGGACAGGGGGGGCACAGATACG. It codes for CASSEDRGGTDT. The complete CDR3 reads CASSEDRGGTDTQYF.